This is a list of T cell receptor beta chains from one sample in a study of T-cell memory formation after mild COVID-19. TCRdb independently ran MiXCR on the 5' RACE reads; one entry per CDR3 protein. Of some 450,000 distinct CDR3 sequences in the sample, 20% were seen once. Source material: PBMCs or a T cell subset sorted from them (not recorded which). Receptors were obtained from an adult woman who had mild COVID-19 (a few samples of this study predate the infection). Cell type and time point are not known. Each CDR3 is given with its conserved first and last residue. A D gene is named only where the DNA matches it firmly. Expanded clones are given a class, and other clones once, few, many or no size at all.

d_gene	v_gene	j_gene	len	abundance	CDR3aa	CDR3nt
TRBD1	TRBV5-4	TRBJ2-5	15	NA	CASSPYRTGQETQYF	TGTGCCAGCAGCCCGTATCGGACAGGACAAGAGACCCAGTACTTC
NA	TRBV4-1	TRBJ2-2	19	NA	CASSPGPGNTPGNPGELFF	TGCGCCAGCAGCCCCGGTCCCGGGAACACTCCGGGGAACCCCGGGGAGCTGTTTTTT
TRBD1	TRBV24-1	TRBJ2-1	13	once	CATTRDSYNEQFF	TGTGCCACCACCCGGGACAGCTACAATGAGCAGTTCTTC
NA	TRBV25-1	TRBJ1-4	14	NA	CASSSGQVNEKLFF	TGTGCCAGCAGTTCAGGGCAGGTTAATGAAAAACTGTTTTTT
NA	TRBV5-1	TRBJ1-2	12	NA	CASSPGLPGYTF	TGCGCCAGCAGCCCCGGACTGCCTGGCTACACCTTC
NA	TRBV7-9	TRBJ1-2	16	NA	CASSLGFEGLAARDTF	TGTGCCAGCAGCTTAGGTTTTGAGGGCCTGGCTGCTCGGGACACCTTC
NA	TRBV29-1	TRBJ2-1	16	NA	CSGGGMGQLNYNEQFF	TGCAGCGGGGGGGGAATGGGACAGCTCAACTACAATGAGCAGTTCTTC
TRBD1	TRBV4-1	TRBJ1-2	15	few	CASSPAGQDLRGYTF	TGCGCCAGCAGCCCCGCTGGACAGGATCTGAGGGGCTACACCTTC
NA	TRBV7-9	TRBJ1-5	13	NA	CASRANSNQPQHF	TGTGCCAGCCGGGCTAATAGCAATCAGCCCCAGCATTTT
TRBD2	TRBV6-5	TRBJ2-3	13	NA	CASSHLAGDTQYF	TGTGCCAGCAGTCACCTAGCGGGAGATACGCAGTATTTT
NA	TRBV5-5	TRBJ1-3	13	few	CASRMDGWNTIYF	TGTGCCAGCAGAATGGACGGATGGAACACCATATATTTT
NA	TRBV6-1	TRBJ2-5	14	NA	CASSVWGLVETQYF	TGTGCCAGCAGCGTCTGGGGGCTAGTAGAGACCCAGTACTTC
TRBD1	TRBV24-1	TRBJ2-5	14	few	CATSTDRVLETQYF	TGTGCCACCAGTACGGACAGGGTCCTAGAGACCCAGTACTTC
NA	TRBV4-1	TRBJ2-1	16	NA	CASSPTGWEDVNEQFF	TGCGCCAGCAGTCCCACCGGGTGGGAGGACGTCAATGAGCAGTTCTTC
TRBD1	TRBV20-1	TRBJ1-2	14	NA	CSARDQRGLWGYTF	TGCAGTGCTAGAGATCAGAGGGGGCTGTGGGGCTACACCTTC
NA	TRBV12-3/TRBV12-4	TRBJ2-7	13	NA	CASRETVSYEQYF	TGTGCCAGCAGGGAGACAGTGTCCTACGAGCAGTACTTC
NA	TRBV5-5	TRBJ2-7	14	many	CASSLGSPNYEQYF	TGTGCCAGCAGCTTGGGGTCCCCGAACTACGAGCAGTACTTC
TRBD1	TRBV6-5	TRBJ2-1	15	NA	CASSPPGQGIYEQFF	TGTGCCAGCAGTCCCCCGGGACAGGGCATCTATGAGCAGTTCTTC
TRBD1	TRBV20-1	TRBJ1-6	13	few	CSAPGQGNSPLHF	TGCAGTGCACCGGGACAGGGTAATTCACCCCTCCACTTT
TRBD2	TRBV20-1	TRBJ2-1	17	NA	CSARDRASGSSYNEQFF	TGCAGTGCTAGAGATCGGGCTAGCGGGAGCTCCTACAATGAGCAGTTCTTC
NA	TRBV5-1	TRBJ2-1	15	NA	CASRPVPASPNEQFF	TGCGCCAGCAGACCCGTCCCCGCTAGTCCCAATGAGCAGTTCTTC
NA	TRBV19	TRBJ1-1	17	NA	CASSIGGAGLMNTEAFF	TGTGCCAGTAGTATAGGGGGCGCGGGATTGATGAACACTGAAGCTTTCTTT
TRBD2	TRBV19	TRBJ2-5	15	many	CASSAGLAGVETQYF	TGTGCCAGTAGTGCGGGACTAGCGGGAGTTGAGACCCAGTACTTC
NA	TRBV19	TRBJ1-6	16	NA	CASSISLTGNNSPLHF	TGTGCCAGTAGTATCTCGCTGACGGGGAATAATTCACCCCTCCACTTT
NA	TRBV12-3/TRBV12-4	TRBJ1-1	15	few	CASSLGGGRYTEAFF	TGTGCCAGCAGTTTAGGAGGGGGGCGGTACACTGAAGCTTTCTTT
NA	TRBV5-6	TRBJ1-3	18	NA	CASSLMGGSIKSGNTIYF	TGTGCCAGCAGCCTGATGGGAGGCTCTATAAAATCTGGAAACACCATATATTTT
TRBD2	TRBV12-3/TRBV12-4	TRBJ2-7	15	few	CASSPSGDSSYEQYF	TGTGCCAGCAGTCCTAGCGGGGACAGCTCCTACGAGCAGTACTTC
NA	TRBV29-1	TRBJ2-5	13	few	CSVEEKYQETQYF	TGCAGCGTTGAAGAAAAGTACCAAGAGACCCAGTACTTC
NA	TRBV3-1	TRBJ2-1	14	NA	CASSLDRLAGEQFF	TGTGCCAGCAGCCTGGATCGCCTAGCCGGTGAGCAGTTCTTC
NA	TRBV3-1	TRBJ1-1	14	few	CASSQVDRGTEAFF	TGTGCCAGCAGCCAAGTAGACAGAGGCACTGAAGCTTTCTTT
TRBD1	TRBV15	TRBJ2-2	15	few	CATSGRQGAFGELFF	TGTGCCACCAGCGGACGACAGGGGGCCTTCGGGGAGCTGTTTTTT
NA	TRBV3-1	TRBJ2-5	16	many	CASSQDGGGGAETQYF	TGTGCCAGCAGCCAAGATGGGGGCGGTGGGGCGGAGACCCAGTACTTC
NA	TRBV6-1	TRBJ1-5	18	NA	CASSYHEGFGGSNQPQHF	TGTGCCAGCAGCTACCATGAGGGCTTCGGAGGTAGCAATCAGCCCCAGCATTTT
TRBD1	TRBV20-1	TRBJ1-1	10	few	CSVTGPEAFF	TGCAGTGTGACAGGGCCTGAAGCTTTCTTT
NA	TRBV2	TRBJ2-7	12	few	CASPDSPGGQYF	TGTGCCAGCCCGGACAGCCCTGGTGGGCAGTACTTC
NA	TRBV3-1	TRBJ2-7	14	NA	CASSQSAGSYEQYF	TGTGCCAGCAGCCAATCGGCAGGGTCCTACGAGCAGTACTTC
NA	TRBV29-1	TRBJ1-2	12	NA	CSVGVQGRGYTF	TGCAGCGTTGGGGTACAGGGCCGTGGCTACACCTTC
NA	TRBV3-1	TRBJ2-2	15	few	CASSRGILDTGELFF	TGTGCCAGCAGCCGAGGGATCCTGGACACCGGGGAGCTGTTTTTT
NA	TRBV7-9	TRBJ2-1	15	NA	CASSFADATYNEQFF	TGTGCCAGCAGCTTCGCGGACGCCACCTACAATGAGCAGTTCTTC
NA	TRBV6-5	TRBJ1-2	17	NA	CASSFSTTGPGRGGYTF	TGTGCCAGCAGTTTCTCCACGACAGGTCCGGGAAGGGGTGGCTACACCTTC